Listed here is a single T cell receptor beta chain. Its antigen is as yet unknown. The junction does not match germline at one end; this may be a read error. The data are from a study of CD8+CD57+ T cells in acquired aplastic anemia. Germline V lookup: CDR1 SQVTM, CDR2 ANQGSEA. The CDR3 spans 13 residues. For CDR3 and TCR beta VDJ profiling, genomic DNA was the template used. TCRdb re-derived calls from the reads in MiXCR, one entry per CDR3 protein. The sample has approximately 270,000 distinct CDR3 sequences, roughly three fifths seen once. Study outcomes and limitations: Found in both controls and patients were almost 30 CD8+ CDR3 sequences.

This chain connects TRBV29-1 to TRBJ2-1; D gene uncertain. The specimen was sorted CD4+, CD8+, or CD8+CD57+ T cells (not recorded which) from PBMCs. This clonotype was obtained from a human donor with severe aplastic anemia or a healthy control (not recorded which). The CDR3 region is CSVEVIEYNEQFF. The CDR3 nucleotides are TGCAGCGTAGAAGTGATCGAATACAATGAGCAGTTCTTC.